This T cell receptor (beta chain) appears in the sequencing data of a study of blood T cells in healthy people across ages. V gave up 2 bases and J gave up 0 bases, with 5 bases separating them. This CDR3 has 14 residues. Per germline, CDR1 SGHDT and CDR2 YYEEEE. Primed by a sample-barcoded 5' primer and a J-beta primer mix, a second PCR proceeded for about 7 to 11 cycles. Each CDR3 protein is one row after TCRdb ran MiXCR on the 5' RACE reads. The sample includes 600,000 to 900,000 distinct CDR3 sequences, around a quarter seen only once; the top ten take less than 3.5%. Separately, the same data were catalogued under a study of T cells of mothers and their children.

This clonotype was obtained from a boy younger than 18 in good health. Material: blood. The chain couples TRBV5-6 to TRBJ2-2; D is uncertain. This chain's CDR3 is CASSLQPNTGELFF. For the CDR3, the DNA is TGTGCCAGCAGCTTACAGCCGAACACCGGGGAGCTGTTTTTT.